The entry below gives a single T cell receptor (beta chain) sequence along with its context. Antigen: not known. The data are from a study of T cell responses to AZD1222 COVID-19 vaccine. Analyses pooled second doses at about 4 or about 12 weeks. V dropped 4 bases and J dropped 2; count of bases not matched to a gene: 9. Germline CDR1 reads SGHNT; CDR2 reads YYREEE (reference sequence). The CDR3 loop spans 17 amino acids. Overall study findings and caveats: Unmutated regions of variants are reportedly targeted by nearly half of spike-specific TCRs. It should be noted that donors were predominantly white British and more often female, and clonal diversity was possibly underestimated.

The repertoire was sequenced with immunoSEQ multiplex PCR; TCRdb's copy has only in-frame clones and lacks some. Of 80,000 to 100,000 clones in the sample, over 75% are singletons; the top ten hold over 2%. This chain uses TRBV5-4 with TRBJ2-3; 11 bases agree with TRBD2. Sequencing was performed on peripheral blood, taken 28 days after the second AZD1222 dose. The receptor was isolated from an adult who received the AZD1222 COVID-19 vaccine. The CDR3 DNA reads TGTGCCAGCAGCACCTGGCTAGCGGGGGGTCTCACAGATACGCAGTATTTT. Protein product: CASSTWLAGGLTDTQYF. Supplemented by reference TRBV5-4 and TRBJ2-3, the full variable domain reads ETGVTQSPTHLIKTRGQQVTLRCSSQSGHNTVSWYQQALGQGPQFIFQYYREEENGRGNFPPRFSGLQFPNYSSELNVNALELDDSALYLCASSTWLAGGLTDTQYFGPGTRLTVL.